The entry that follows covers one T cell receptor (beta chain) sequence. As yet, its antigen is unknown. One or more pre-ART and two or more post-ART PBMC samples were available from each donor. The sample belongs to a study of long-term antiretroviral therapy in people with HIV. Study-wide results and caveats: In the period from the mid-2000s to the late 2010s, blood was collected, possibly under older ART regimens. ART adherence, viral resistance and therapy changes went undocumented. Controls showed broader CDR3 length ranges than did the HIV repertoires.

Sequencing relied on immunoSEQ assay v3.0, run at survey level. Assay used: immunoSEQ multiplex PCR; TCRdb lists only in-frame clones, some missing. The sample lists tens of thousands of clones; about 95% were seen once. Trimming cost V 4 bases and J 4 bases, with 5 bases left between them. Germline V CDR1 and CDR2: SNHLY, FYNNEI. The CDR3 runs to 12 residues. This TCR derives from a man in his fifties with HIV. Here the sequenced sample was unsorted PBMCs, taken 5.3 years after starting antiretroviral therapy. V is TRBV2 and J is TRBJ2-1; no reliable D call. The chain's CDR3 is CASSVFYNEQFF. The DNA for the CDR3 is TGTGCCAGCAGTGTCTTTTACAATGAGCAGTTCTTC. The full variable domain, with the rest looked up from reference TRBV2 and TRBJ2-1, is EPEVTQTPSHQVTQMGQEVILRCVPISNHLYFYWYRQILGQKVEFLVSFYNNEISEKSEIFDDQFSVERPDGSNFTLKIRSTKLEDSAMYFCASSVFYNEQFFGPGTRLTVL.